What follows are 10 T cell receptor beta chains derived from one specimen sequenced in a study of T cells after yellow fever vaccination. TCRdb itself ran the 5' RACE reads through MiXCR, one entry per CDR3 protein. The data hold under 550,000 distinct CDR3 sequences, with 21% observed a single time. Source: PBMCs, taken approximately 22 days after the first yellow fever vaccination. These TCRs come from a young man who received the YFV17D yellow fever vaccine.

In this sample, this clonotype turned up a few times. This chain joins TRBV5-1 and TRBJ2-2, with a tentative D call TRBD1 (5 bases). Trimming took 5 bases from V and 0 from J, leaving 11 bases between them. Germline loops: CDR1 SGHRS, CDR2 YFSETQ. This CDR3 is 15 amino acids long. CDR3 in DNA: TGCGCCAGCAGTCCTTGGACATCGAACACCGGGGAGCTGTTTTTT. This encodes CASSPWTSNTGELFF.

This clonotype appeared a few times. The J gene is TRBJ1-3, the V gene TRBV7-9, with D perhaps matching TRBD1 (5 bases). The CDR3 runs to 15 residues. Germline CDR1 is SEHNR and CDR2 is FQNEAQ (reference sequence). V lost 6 bases and J lost 0, with 12 bases in between. The CDR3 here is CASSSRGSSGNTIYF. The CDR3 nucleotides read TGTGCCAGCAGTTCCCGGGGGAGCTCTGGAAACACCATATATTTT.

This clonotype has a handful of counts. The chain combines TRBV27 with TRBJ2-3; 10 nucleotides agree with TRBD2. The J segment lost 5 bases and the V segment lost 5 bases, leaving 16 bases of the junction unmatched. Per germline, CDR1 MNHEY and CDR2 SMNVEV (reference sequence). The CDR3 has 18 amino acids. CDR3 amino acids: CASSLPTASGGAIDTQYF. The CDR3 bases are TGTGCCAGCAGTCTCCCCACCGCCAGCGGGGGGGCAATAGATACGCAGTATTTT.

This chain joins TRBV7-9 and TRBJ2-5; no firm D call. Germline CDR1 SEHNR, CDR2 FQNEAQ (reference sequence). CDR3 size: 15 residues. V lost 5 bases and J lost 5, with 18 bases in between. This CDR3 is CASSRLGRNGETQYF. The CDR3 DNA reads as TGTGCCAGCAGCCGTCTGGGCCGAAATGGGGAGACCCAGTACTTC. Filled out from reference TRBV7-9 and TRBJ2-5, the complete variable domain reads DTGVSQNPRHKITKRGQNVTFRCDPISEHNRLYWYRQTLGQGPEFLTYFQNEAQLEKSRLLSDRFSAERPKGSFSTLEIQRTEQGDSAMYLCASSRLGRNGETQYFGPGTRLLVL.

CDR3 DNA: TGTGCCAGCAGTTACAACCCCTCTGGGGCCAACGTCCTGACTTTC. Its translation: CASSYNPSGANVLTF. The chain joins TRBV6-5 to TRBJ2-6; D unclear. V lost 2 bases, J lost 0 bases, and 5 bases lay in between. Germline V lookup: CDR1 MNHEY, CDR2 SVGAGI. The CDR3 is 15 residues long.

There are a few counts of this clonotype. This chain joins TRBV7-9 and TRBJ1-1, with 7 bases aligning to TRBD1. The CDR3 sequence is 14 residues long. Germline CDR1 and CDR2: SEHNR and FQNEAQ (reference sequence). The junction had 12 bases not matched to a gene; V was cut back by 5 bases and J by 9 bases. CDR3 sequence: CASSTQGRGQQAFF. The CDR3 bases are TGTGCCAGCAGCACGCAGGGGAGGGGGCAGCAAGCTTTCTTT. The variable domain in full, with the rest retrieved from reference TRBV7-9 and TRBJ1-1, is DTGVSQNPRHKITKRGQNVTFRCDPISEHNRLYWYRQTLGQGPEFLTYFQNEAQLEKSRLLSDRFSAERPKGSFSTLEIQRTEQGDSAMYLCASSTQGRGQQAFFGQGTRLTVV.

The chain combines TRBV29-1 with TRBJ2-3, with D possibly being TRBD2 (5 bases). CDR3 length: 16 residues. The V gene's germline CDR1 is SQVTM and CDR2 ANQGSEA. Trimming removed 6 bases from V and 1 base from J, with 20 bases in between. CDR3 nucleotide sequence: TGCAGCGTCGAATCACTAGTATTTGGGGGCACAGATACGCAGTATTTT. It codes for CSVESLVFGGTDTQYF.

The chain links TRBV19 to TRBJ2-2; D uncertain. Germline CDR1 reads LNHDA; CDR2 reads SQIVND (reference sequence). The CDR3 runs 16 residues. Trimming took off 0 bases at V and 2 bases at J, with 10 bases between the two ends. CDR3 bases: TGTGCCAGTAGTATAGAGTTGCTTACTAACACCGGGGAGCTGTTTTTT. This encodes CASSIELLTNTGELFF.

This clonotype showed up just a few times. V and J are TRBV5-5 and TRBJ2-4; tentative D call: TRBD1 (6 bases). CDR1 is SGHKS, CDR2 YYEKEE, per germline (reference sequence). This CDR3 region has 15 residues. Trimming took 4 bases from V and 7 from J, leaving 18 bases between them. For the CDR3, the DNA is TGTGCCAGCAGCCATCCCTGGGGGCCTTGGAACATTCAGTACTTC. Amino acid sequence: CASSHPWGPWNIQYF.

This clonotype showed up just a few times. This chain connects TRBV29-1 to TRBJ2-3, with 9 bases fitting TRBD1. The CDR3 has 13 amino acids. V dropped 1 base and J dropped 7; count of bases not matched to a gene: 3. Germline CDR1 reads SQVTM; CDR2 reads ANQGSEA. CDR3 region: CSVEAGQGYTQYF. The CDR3 DNA follows: TGCAGCGTTGAAGCGGGACAGGGATATACGCAGTATTTT.